The 5 T cell receptor beta chains listed next were all sequenced from one sample in a study of cytomegalovirus exposure and HLA in healthy donors. The PCR used 60 Vbeta and 13 Jbeta primers. The assay was immunoSEQ multiplex PCR, and TCRdb's table has in-frame clones only and misses some. The sample gives some 130,000 clones, around four fifths of which show up once; approximately 8.1% is in the top ten. The sequenced sample consisted of PBMCs. The receptor source for this set is a woman aged 50 to 65 in good health and CMV-seropositive.

On this clone: A read error may account for a junction end that differs from germline. The chain has TRBV19 and TRBJ2-7, with a weak D call TRBD1 (5 bases). Germline CDR1 and CDR2: LNHDA and SQIVND (reference sequence). The CDR3 contains 15 residues. The CDR3 is CASSIRAQVSHEQYF. The CDR3 region has the DNA TGTGCCAGTAGTATAAGGGCACAGGTCTCCCACGAGCAGTACTTC.

This clone was recorded a few times. The rearrangement uses TRBV5-1 and TRBJ2-7; TRBD1 is a possible D gene (6 bases). CDR1 SGHRS and CDR2 YFSETQ come from the germline V gene. V lost 3 bases and J lost 4, with 14 bases in between. The CDR3 totals 14 residues. CDR3 in DNA: TGCGCCAGCAGCTGGCAGGACAGCACATACGAGCAGTACTTC. Its protein product is CASSWQDSTYEQYF.

This clone has more than one count but fewer than ten. The V gene is TRBV5-6, the J gene TRBJ1-2, with D tentatively TRBD1 (5 bases). Per germline, CDR1 SGHDT and CDR2 YYEEEE. V dropped 4 bases and J dropped 3 bases, with 7 bases sitting between them. There are 12 residues in the CDR3. This CDR3 reads CASSVTDYGYTF. Written as DNA, the CDR3 is TGTGCCAGCAGCGTGACAGACTATGGCTACACCTTC. The full variable domain, completed using reference TRBV5-6 and TRBJ1-2, is DAGVTQSPTHLIKTRGQQVTLRCSPKSGHDTVSWYQQALGQGPQFIFQYYEEEERQRGNFPDRFSGHQFPNYSSELNVNALLLGDSALYLCASSVTDYGYTFGSGTRLTVV.

On this clone itself: At the DNA level, this CDR3 is encoded by other sequences in the same sample as well. This sequence joins TRBV7-2 and TRBJ1-1, with D possibly being TRBD1 (5 bases). The V end lost 0 bases, the J end lost 2 bases, and 7 bases lay between the germline ends. This CDR3 contains 14 residues. Germline V gene lookup returns CDR1 SGHTA and CDR2 FQGNSA. The CDR3: CASSLAGDNTEAFF. The CDR3 DNA follows: TGTGCCAGCAGCTTAGCAGGGGATAACACTGAAGCTTTCTTT.

The CDR3 here is CASSYSLSPGTDTQYF. The DNA for the CDR3 is TGTGCCAGCAGTTACTCCCTGAGCCCGGGCACAGATACGCAGTATTTT. The chain recombines TRBV6-6 with TRBJ2-3; D remains unclear. V was trimmed by 0 bases and J by 1 base, leaving 11 bases between them. The CDR3 is 16 residues long. Germline CDR1 MNHNY, CDR2 SVGAGI (reference sequence).